The TCR beta chain under discussion was sequenced for a study of blood T cell repertoires in COVID-19. Study background: From the United States, Italy and Spain came samples of acute and convalescent COVID-19. Sample material is recorded as cDNA or gDNA derived from T cells, B-cell-depleted T cells, or PBMCs.

With V trimmed by 2 bases and J by 1 base, 3 bases remained unmatched. The CDR3 runs to 16 residues. Looked up from germline, CDR1 is SGHNT and CDR2 is YYREEE (reference sequence). Enrolled during active infection, Seattle patients were then followed longitudinally. Original data processing: Estimation of nucleated cell counts relied on the amplification of reference gene primers. The method was immunoSEQ multiplex PCR; TCRdb's version includes in-frame clones alone and lacks a portion of them. That table furnishes V, J and clone size, whereas the DNA furnished D and trimming. The sample lists under 250,000 clones; 90% were seen once.

The chain uses TRBV5-4 and TRBJ2-2; the match to TRBD2 covers 9 bases. This TCR was recovered from a man younger than 40 with COVID-19, enrolled during active disease. Sequencing input: peripheral blood. CDR3 residues: CASSFGTSLNTGELFF. The CDR3 coding sequence is TGTGCCAGCAGCTTTGGGACTAGCCTGAACACCGGGGAGCTGTTTTTT.